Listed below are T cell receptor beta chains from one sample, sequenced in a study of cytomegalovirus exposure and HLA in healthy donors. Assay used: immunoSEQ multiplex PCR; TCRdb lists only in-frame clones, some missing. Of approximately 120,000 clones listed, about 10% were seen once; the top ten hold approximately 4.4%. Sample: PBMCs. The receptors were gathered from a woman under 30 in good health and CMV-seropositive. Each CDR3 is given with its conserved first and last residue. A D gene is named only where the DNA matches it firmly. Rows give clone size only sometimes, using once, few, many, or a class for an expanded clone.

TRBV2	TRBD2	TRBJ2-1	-	TGTGCCAGCAGCGCGGGACTAGCGGGAGCTTATGAGCAGTTCTTC	CASSAGLAGAYEQFF
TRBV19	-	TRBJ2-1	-	TGTGCCAGTAGCTTTCCAGTGGCGGGGAATGAGCAGTTCTTC	CASSFPVAGNEQFF
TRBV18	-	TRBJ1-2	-	TGTGCCAGCTCACTACGGGACACTTCTTTCTATGGCTACACCTTC	CASSLRDTSFYGYTF
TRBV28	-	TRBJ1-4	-	TGTGCCAGCAGTCGAGGAGGGATTCCCGAAAAACTGTTTTTT	CASSRGGIPEKLFF
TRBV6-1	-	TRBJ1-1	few	TGTGCCAGCATCGAATTCGTGGGGGCTTTT	CASIEFVGAF
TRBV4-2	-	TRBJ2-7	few	TGTGCCAGCAGCCAAGTGGGAGAACCCTACGAGCAGTACTTC	CASSQVGEPYEQYF
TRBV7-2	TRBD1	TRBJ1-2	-	TGTGCCAGCAGCTTATACATCCCGACAGGGAGCTATGGCTACACCTTC	CASSLYIPTGSYGYTF
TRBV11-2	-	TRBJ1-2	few	TGTGCCAGCAGCCTAGGGTTAGACTATGGCTACACCTTC	CASSLGLDYGYTF
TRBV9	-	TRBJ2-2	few	TGTGCCAGCAGCGTAGCGGCGGGACCCACCGGGGAGCTGTTTTTT	CASSVAAGPTGELFF
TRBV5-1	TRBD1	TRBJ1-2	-	TGCGCCAGCAGCTTGGGGGTCACAGGGGCGGATGGCTACACCTTC	CASSLGVTGADGYTF
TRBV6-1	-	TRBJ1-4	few	TGTGCCAGCGGTCGGGGTGGATCTAATGAAAAACTGTTTTTT	CASGRGGSNEKLFF
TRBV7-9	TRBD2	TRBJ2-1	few	TGTGCCAGCAGCCCCGGGGGGAATGAGCAGTTCTTC	CASSPGGNEQFF
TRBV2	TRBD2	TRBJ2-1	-	TGTGCCAGCAGCGGCGGGGGACGAACATACAATGAGCAGTTCTTC	CASSGGGRTYNEQFF
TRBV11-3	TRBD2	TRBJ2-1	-	TGTGCCAGCAGCTTAGAAGCGGGGACTAGCGGGATTGGGCAGTTCTTC	CASSLEAGTSGIGQFF
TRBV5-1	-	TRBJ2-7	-	TGCGCCAGCAGCTTGGCGTCGTACGAGCAGTACTTC	CASSLASYEQYF
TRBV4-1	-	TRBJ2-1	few	TGCGCCAGCAGCCGAGGTATGGATTCCTACAATGAGCAGTTCTTC	CASSRGMDSYNEQFF
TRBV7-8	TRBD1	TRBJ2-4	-	TGTGCCAGCAGCTCTCTTCAGGGGGACATTCAGTACTTC	CASSSLQGDIQYF
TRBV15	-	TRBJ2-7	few	TGTGCCACCAGCAGAGTAGCAGGGGCGATGACCGAGCAGTACTTC	CATSRVAGAMTEQYF
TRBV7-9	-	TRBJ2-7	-	TGTGCCAGCAGCTTAGCCAGTCCCCCCTACGAGCAGTACTTC	CASSLASPPYEQYF
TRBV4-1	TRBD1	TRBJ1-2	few	TGCGCCAGCAGCCCCGGGACAGGGACCCTTCCCGCTAACTTC	CASSPGTGTLPANF
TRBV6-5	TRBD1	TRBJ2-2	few	TGTGCCAGCAGTTCGGGACAGGGGACCGGGGAGCTGTTTTTT	CASSSGQGTGELFF
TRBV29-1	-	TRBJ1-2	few	TGCAGCGTCCCACGACAGCTCTATGGCTACACCTTC	CSVPRQLYGYTF
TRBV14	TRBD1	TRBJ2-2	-	TGTGCCAGCAGCCAAATCCAACAGGGGACCGGGGAGCTGTTTTTT	CASSQIQQGTGELFF
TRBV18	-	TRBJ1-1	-	TGTGCCAGCTCACCAAATGAACACCTGAACACTGAAGCTTTCTTT	CASSPNEHLNTEAFF
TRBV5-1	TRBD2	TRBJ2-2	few	TGCGCCAGCAGGGACGGGACTACCACCCTAGACGGGGAGCTGTTTTTT	CASRDGTTTLDGELFF
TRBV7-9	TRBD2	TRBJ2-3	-	TGTGCCAGCAGCTTAGGAGCTAGCGGGTTCACAGATACGCAGTATTTT	CASSLGASGFTDTQYF
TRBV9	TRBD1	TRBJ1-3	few	TGTGCCAGCAGCGACACAGGGGGAGGCTCTGGAAACACCATATATTTT	CASSDTGGGSGNTIYF